These 20 T cell receptor beta chains were sequenced from one sample in a study of T cell changes during pregnancy in multiple sclerosis. The method was immunoSEQ multiplex PCR; TCRdb's version includes in-frame clones alone and lacks a portion of them. Among nearly 60,000 clones listed, about 89% were seen once. The specimen was CD4+ T cells from peripheral blood mononuclear cells, collected after pregnancy. These receptors originate from a female donor in good health, enrolled as a control in a pregnancy study.

This clone came up a few times. V gene TRBV2 combines with J gene TRBJ2-1; 10 nucleotides line up with TRBD2. The V segment lost 6 bases and the J segment 7 bases; nucleotides outside the gene matches: 9. The CDR3 is 15 amino acids. CDR1 and CDR2 (germline): SNHLY, FYNNEI. The CDR3 sequence: CASSSTSGAVNEQFF. DNA for the CDR3: TGTGCCAGCAGCTCAACTAGCGGGGCTGTGAATGAGCAGTTCTTC. The entire variable domain, with the rest obtained from reference TRBV2 and TRBJ2-1, is as follows: EPEVTQTPSHQVTQMGQEVILRCVPISNHLYFYWYRQILGQKVEFLVSFYNNEISEKSEIFDDQFSVERPDGSNFTLKIRSTKLEDSAMYFCASSSTSGAVNEQFFGPGTRLTVL.

This clone was seen a single time. The V and J genes are TRBV18 and TRBJ1-1; weak D call: TRBD1 (5 bases). Trimming pared 3 bases from V and 1 base from J, leaving 12 bases between. The CDR3 runs 15 residues. Looked up from germline, CDR1 is KGHSH and CDR2 is LQKENI. CDR3 region: CASSPGGGSNTEAFF. Here the CDR3 DNA reads TGTGCCAGCTCACCGGGGGGGGGTTCGAACACTGAAGCTTTCTTT. Drawing the rest from reference TRBV18 and TRBJ1-1, the complete variable domain is NAGVMQNPRHLVRRRGQEARLRCSPMKGHSHVYWYRQLPEEGLKFMVYLQKENIIDESGMPKERFSAEFPKEGPSILRIQQVVRGDSAAYFCASSPGGGSNTEAFFGQGTRLTVV.

The rearrangement links TRBV30 to TRBJ1-2; tentative D call: TRBD1 (6 bases). With 4 bases removed from V and 4 bases from J, the gap between germline ends came to 13 bases. The CDR3 loop spans 13 amino acids. From germline, CDR1 is GTSNPN and CDR2 SVGIG (reference sequence). The CDR3 bases are TGTGCCTGGATACAGGGAGAGTTCTATGGCTACACCTTC. Translation: CAWIQGEFYGYTF.

This clone was seen a single time. The chain has TRBV7-9 and TRBJ1-4; 7 bases align to TRBD1. J gave up 8 bases and V 3 bases, and 9 bases lay outside the gene matches. This CDR3 contains 15 residues. The germline gives CDR1 SEHNR, CDR2 FQNEAQ (reference sequence). CDR3 amino acids: CASSFGTTGAEKLFF. In DNA form, the CDR3 reads TGTGCCAGCAGCTTTGGTACAACAGGGGCAGAAAAACTGTTTTTT.

This clone came up a few times. The rearrangement links TRBV5-6 to TRBJ1-5; D perhaps matches TRBD1 (6 bases). CDR1 is SGHDT, CDR2 YYEEEE, per germline. The V and J ends lost 4 bases and 0 bases respectively, with 11 bases between them. This CDR3 has 15 amino acids. CDR3 in amino acids: CASSHQGNSNQPQHF. CDR3 bases: TGTGCCAGCAGCCATCAGGGGAATAGCAATCAGCCCCAGCATTTT.

The rearrangement uses TRBV2 and TRBJ1-5, with no clear D. The CDR3 is 14 residues long. Germline assignment: CDR1 SNHLY and CDR2 FYNNEI. V shed 4 bases and J shed 5 bases, with 12 bases lying between them. The CDR3 is CASSALPRDQPQHF. The CDR3 nucleotides read TGTGCCAGCAGTGCCCTACCACGTGATCAGCCCCAGCATTTT.

The chain combines TRBV4-2 with TRBJ2-4; 8 bases fit TRBD2. Germline CDR1 and CDR2: LGHNA and YNFKEQ. The CDR3 totals 15 residues. Trimming removed 0 bases from V and 4 bases from J; junction bases left unmatched: 2. This chain's CDR3 is CASSQEAGGKNIQYF. The CDR3, as DNA: TGTGCCAGCAGCCAAGAGGCGGGGGGAAAAAACATTCAGTACTTC.

This clone was picked up one time. This chain connects TRBV9 to TRBJ1-2; TRBD1 matches at 7 bases. Germline assignment: CDR1 SGDLS and CDR2 YYNGEE. V was pared by 0 bases and J by 2 bases, with 7 bases of the junction left unmatched. This CDR3 is built from 16 residues. In DNA, the CDR3 is TGTGCCAGCAGCGTAGAAGTCCCGACAGGGAACTATGGCTACACCTTC. Translation gives CASSVEVPTGNYGYTF.

The V call is TRBV4-1, the J call TRBJ1-5; TRBD1 aligns across 8 bases. In germline, CDR1 is MGHRA, CDR2 YSYEKL. With V trimmed by 1 base and J by 6 bases, 5 bases remained unmatched. This CDR3 comprises 15 residues. CDR3 DNA: TGCGCCAGCAGCCAAGGCCAGGGGGCATTTCAGCCCCAGCATTTT. This encodes CASSQGQGAFQPQHF.

A remark on this clone: Other DNA sequences in this sample translate to the same CDR3. The V gene is TRBV27, the J gene TRBJ2-3, with 9 bases matching TRBD1. This CDR3 is 16 amino acids long. V lost 3 bases, J lost 3 bases, and 7 bases stayed unmatched. CDR1 and CDR2 from the germline V gene are MNHEY and SMNVEV (reference sequence). As DNA, the CDR3 is TGTGCCAGCAGTTTCTCTACAGGGGGCTCTACAGATACGCAGTATTTT. Translating gives CASSFSTGGSTDTQYF.

The rearrangement links TRBV15 to TRBJ2-7; weak D call: TRBD2 (6 bases). The CDR3 consists of 14 residues. The V and J ends lost 4 bases and 2 bases respectively, with 12 bases between them. Germline loops: CDR1 LNHNV, CDR2 YYDKDF (reference sequence). The CDR3 nucleotides are TGTGCCACCAGCAATTGGACTATCGCCTACGAGCAGTACTTC. Residues: CATSNWTIAYEQYF.

This chain connects TRBV7-9 to TRBJ1-1, with D hard to call. This CDR3 has 16 residues. CDR1 is SEHNR and CDR2 is FQNEAQ in the germline V gene (reference sequence). The ends were cut back, 7 bases at V and 7 bases at J, with 25 bases in the middle. The DNA for the CDR3 is TGTGCCAGCACCCTTTATGAGGCCGGGAACAAACATGAAGCTTTCTTT. It encodes CASTLYEAGNKHEAFF.

V usage is TRBV5-4 and J usage is TRBJ2-1; the match to TRBD2 covers 9 bases. This CDR3 has 16 residues. CDR1 is SGHNT and CDR2 is YYREEE in the germline V gene (reference sequence). V shed 0 bases and J 2 bases; nucleotides not matched to a gene: 3. The CDR3 reads CASSLVSSGAYNEQFF. CDR3 DNA sequence: TGTGCCAGCAGCTTGGTGTCTAGCGGGGCCTACAATGAGCAGTTCTTC.

A remark on this clone: This sample also contains other DNA sequences that code for the same CDR3. V gene TRBV9 combines with J gene TRBJ1-4, with TRBD1 matching 7 bases. Germline CDR1 is SGDLS and CDR2 is YYNGEE. The CDR3 totals 14 residues. V lost 2 bases and J lost 8; bases outside the gene matches: 6. The CDR3 coding sequence is TGTGCCAGCAGCGTCACAGGGGTGGGCGAAAAACTGTTTTTT. It codes for CASSVTGVGEKLFF.

The chain carries TRBV19 and TRBJ1-3; D gene uncertain. V was pared by 3 bases and J by 0 bases, with 12 bases between. Germline V gene lookup returns CDR1 LNHDA and CDR2 SQIVND (reference sequence). The CDR3 loop spans 16 amino acids. The CDR3 loop is CASSMKVRHSGNTIYF. The CDR3 region has the DNA TGTGCCAGTAGTATGAAAGTCAGGCACTCTGGAAACACCATATATTTT.

As for this clone: At the DNA level, this CDR3 is encoded by other sequences in the same sample as well. The V call is TRBV18, the J call TRBJ1-2, with 7 bases identical to TRBD1. Trimming took 3 bases from V and 2 from J; bases not matched to a gene: 0. CDR3 length equals 13 residues. Per germline, CDR1 KGHSH and CDR2 LQKENI. CDR3 sequence (DNA): TGTGCCAGCTCACCGGGACAGAACTATGGCTACACCTTC. It translates to CASSPGQNYGYTF.

The chain combines TRBV7-9 with TRBJ2-3; 9 bases are a match to TRBD2. CDR3 length: 15 amino acids. V was clipped by 5 bases and J by 4 bases; unmatched bases: 7. Germline CDR1 is SEHNR and CDR2 is FQNEAQ (reference sequence). For the CDR3, the DNA is TGTGCCAGCAGCCAAGCGGGGGGTGTCGCAGATACGCAGTATTTT. It specifies CASSQAGGVADTQYF.

CDR3 residues: CATSRITSGGAGGTDTQYF. In DNA, the CDR3 is TGTGCCACCAGCAGAATAACTAGCGGGGGGGCGGGAGGTACAGATACGCAGTATTTT. V gene TRBV15 combines with J gene TRBJ2-3, with 13 bases lining up with TRBD2. Germline V CDR1 and CDR2: LNHNV, YYDKDF (reference sequence). V was pared by 2 bases and J by 3 bases, with 11 bases of the junction left unmatched. This CDR3 comprises 19 residues.

V gene TRBV13 combines with J gene TRBJ1-6; TRBD1 agrees at 8 bases. Germline values: CDR1 PRHDT, CDR2 FYEKMQ (reference sequence). CDR3 size: 16 residues. Trimming took 2 bases from V and 7 from J; bases not matched to a gene: 7. CDR3: CASSLLAGGRNSPLHF. DNA for the CDR3: TGTGCCAGCAGCTTACTTGCAGGGGGCCGCAATTCACCCCTCCACTTT.

The chain joins TRBV19 to TRBJ1-6; perhaps TRBD1 as D (6 bases). V lost 6 bases to trimming and J lost 7 bases, with 16 bases between them. CDR3 length equals 15 residues. Germline V gene data show CDR1 as LNHDA and CDR2 as SQIVND (reference sequence). CDR3 bases: TGTGCCAGTAGAAGTTCCACAGGGAGAAATTCACCCCTCCACTTT. Translated: CASRSSTGRNSPLHF.